The 7 T cell receptor beta chains below all came from one sample that was sequenced in a study of T cell repertoires in ileal Crohn's disease. Clones were read by immunoSEQ multiplex PCR, and TCRdb kept only the in-frame ones, dropping some. The sample yields about 12,000 clones, around three quarters seen once. The sequencing input was ileal tissue. Receptors originate from an adult with Crohn's disease.

The rearrangement links TRBV2 to TRBJ2-1; 11 positions match TRBD2. There are 16 residues in the CDR3. The J segment lost 7 bases and the V segment lost 6 bases, leaving 11 bases of the junction unmatched. Germline loops: CDR1 SNHLY, CDR2 FYNNEI. In nucleotides, the CDR3 is TGTGCCAGCAGGAATAGCGGGAGGGCCTCTAGGAATGAGCAGTTCTTC. This sequence encodes CASRNSGRASRNEQFF.

This clone was found once. V gene TRBV5-1 combines with J gene TRBJ2-7, with TRBD1 matching over 8 bases. CDR1 SGHRS and CDR2 YFSETQ come from the germline V gene. The J segment lost 0 bases and the V segment lost 4 bases, leaving 9 bases of the junction unmatched. This CDR3 comprises 16 residues. CDR3 amino acids: CASSDHGTGISYEQYF. CDR3 DNA: TGCGCCAGCAGCGACCACGGGACAGGTATCTCCTACGAGCAGTACTTC.

The chain uses TRBV6-6 and TRBJ2-7; 9 nucleotides match TRBD1. The CDR3 runs to 14 residues. Trimming removed 4 bases from V and 2 bases from J; junction bases left unmatched: 3. Germline CDR1 and CDR2: MNHNY and SVGAGI (reference sequence). CDR3 nucleotides: TGTGCCAGCAGTTTTCGACAGGGGGCCTACGAGCAGTACTTC. Translating it yields CASSFRQGAYEQYF.

Here the CDR3 reads CASRRTSGSPKEQFF. DNA for the CDR3: TGTGCCAGCAGACGGACTAGCGGGAGTCCGAAAGAGCAGTTCTTC. V gene TRBV11-3 combines with J gene TRBJ2-1, with 13 bases identical to TRBD2. With 6 bases clipped from V and 10 bases from J, the junction kept 9 bases outside the gene matches. The CDR3 is 15 amino acids. Per germline, CDR1 SGHNT and CDR2 YENEEA.

The chain carries TRBV6-5 and TRBJ1-5; D not certain. Germline values: CDR1 MNHEY, CDR2 SVGAGI. The CDR3 is 14 residues long. Trimming pared 6 bases from V and 0 bases from J, leaving 9 bases between. CDR3 nucleotide sequence: TGTGCCAGCAGCCCCGTTTCTAGCAATCAGCCCCAGCATTTT. Encoded protein: CASSPVSSNQPQHF.

The chain is built from TRBV2 and TRBJ1-2; 9 bases map to TRBD1. The junction had 4 bases not matched to a gene; V was cut back by 8 bases and J by 3 bases. Germline V gene lookup returns CDR1 SNHLY and CDR2 FYNNEI. The CDR3 loop spans 13 amino acids. The CDR3 DNA follows: TGTGCCAGCGGTCGACAGGGGGACTATGGCTACACCTTC. It translates to CASGRQGDYGYTF.

As regards this clone: Germline is not matched at one junction end, which may reflect a read error. The rearrangement joins TRBV7-7 to TRBJ1-4, with D possibly TRBD1 on 6 matching bases. Germline-derived CDR1 and CDR2 are SSHAT and FNYEAQ (reference sequence). The CDR3 is 13 residues long. The CDR3 is CASSPDRNEKLFF. The CDR3 DNA sequence: TGTGCTAGCAGCCCCGACAGGAATGAAAAACTGTTTTTT. The variable domain in full, completed from reference TRBV7-7 and TRBJ1-4, reads GAGVSQSPRYKVTKRGQDVTLRCDPISSHATLYWYQQALGQGPEFLTYFNYEAQPDKSGLPSDRFSAERPEGSISTLTIQRTEQRDSAMYRCASSPDRNEKLFFGSGTQLSVL.